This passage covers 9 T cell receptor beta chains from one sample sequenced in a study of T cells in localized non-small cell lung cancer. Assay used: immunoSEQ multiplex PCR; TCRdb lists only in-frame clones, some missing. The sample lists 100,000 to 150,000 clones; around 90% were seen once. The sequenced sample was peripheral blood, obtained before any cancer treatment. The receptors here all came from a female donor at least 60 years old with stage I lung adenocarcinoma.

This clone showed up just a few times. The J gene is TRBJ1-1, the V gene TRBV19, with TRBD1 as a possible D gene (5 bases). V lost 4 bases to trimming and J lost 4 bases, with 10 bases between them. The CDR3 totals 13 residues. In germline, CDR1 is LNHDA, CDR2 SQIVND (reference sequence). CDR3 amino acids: CASSSQGGTEAFF. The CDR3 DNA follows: TGTGCCAGTAGTAGTCAGGGAGGCACTGAAGCTTTCTTT.

The CDR3 DNA reads TGTGCCAGCTCGGCCCTCTCGGGTCTGAACTCTGGGGCCAACGTCCTGACTTTC. Encoded protein: CASSALSGLNSGANVLTF. The chain recombines TRBV18 with TRBJ2-6, with D hard to call. The CDR3 length is 18 residues. V was cut by 6 bases and J by 0 bases, with 18 bases left in between. Germline V gene sequence: CDR1 KGHSH, CDR2 LQKENI.

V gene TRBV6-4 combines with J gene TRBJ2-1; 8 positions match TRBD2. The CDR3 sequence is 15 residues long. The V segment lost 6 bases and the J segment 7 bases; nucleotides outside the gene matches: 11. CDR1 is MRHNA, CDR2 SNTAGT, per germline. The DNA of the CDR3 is TGTGCCAGCAGCGGATCGGGAGGGTTCGGGAATGAGCAGTTCTTC. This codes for CASSGSGGFGNEQFF.

The CDR3 DNA reads as TGTGCCAGCTCACCACTTCAGGGTCTTTCGGCAACTAATGAAAAACTGTTTTTT. It encodes CASSPLQGLSATNEKLFF. The chain recombines TRBV18 with TRBJ1-4, with D maybe TRBD1 (5 bases). This CDR3 is built from 18 residues. Germline lookup yields CDR1 KGHSH and CDR2 LQKENI. The V gene lost 1 base and the J gene lost 0 bases, with 15 bases spanning the gap.

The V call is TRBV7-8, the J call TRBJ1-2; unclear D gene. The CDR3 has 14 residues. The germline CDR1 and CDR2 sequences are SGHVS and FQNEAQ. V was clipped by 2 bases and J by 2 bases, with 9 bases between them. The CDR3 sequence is CASSLSPTNYGYTF. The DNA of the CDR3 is TGTGCCAGCAGCTTAAGTCCCACCAACTATGGCTACACCTTC.

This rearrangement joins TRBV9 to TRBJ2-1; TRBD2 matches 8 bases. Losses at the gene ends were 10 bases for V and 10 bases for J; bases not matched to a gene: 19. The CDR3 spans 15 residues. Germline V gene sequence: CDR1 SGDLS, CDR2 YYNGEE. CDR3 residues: CARPGGVTSSGEQFF. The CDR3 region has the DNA TGTGCCCGCCCGGGGGGGGTCACTAGTTCCGGGGAGCAGTTCTTC.

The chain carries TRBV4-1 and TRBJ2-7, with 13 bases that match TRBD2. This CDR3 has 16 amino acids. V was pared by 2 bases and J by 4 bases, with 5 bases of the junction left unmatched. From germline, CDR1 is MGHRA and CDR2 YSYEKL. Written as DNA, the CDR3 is TGCGCCAGCAGCCAACCCACTAGCGGGAGGGGGTACGAGCAGTACTTC. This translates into CASSQPTSGRGYEQYF.

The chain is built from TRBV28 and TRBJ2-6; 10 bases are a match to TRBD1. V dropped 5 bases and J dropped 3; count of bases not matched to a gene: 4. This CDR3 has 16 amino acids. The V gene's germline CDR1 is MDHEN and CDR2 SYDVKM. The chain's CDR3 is CASSRQGAIGANVLTF. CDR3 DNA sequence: TGTGCCAGCAGTCGACAGGGGGCAATTGGGGCCAACGTCCTGACTTTC. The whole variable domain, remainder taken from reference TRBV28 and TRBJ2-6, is DVKVTQSSRYLVKRTGEKVFLECVQDMDHENMFWYRQDPGLGLRLIYFSYDVKMKEKGDIPEGYSVSREKKERFSLILESASTNQTSMYLCASSRQGAIGANVLTFGAGSRLTVL.

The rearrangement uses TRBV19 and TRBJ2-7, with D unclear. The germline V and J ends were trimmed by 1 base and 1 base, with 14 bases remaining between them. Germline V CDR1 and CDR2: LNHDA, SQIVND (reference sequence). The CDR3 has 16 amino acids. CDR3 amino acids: CASSIGVTYVSYEQYF. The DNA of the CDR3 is TGTGCCAGTAGTATAGGAGTCACATATGTTTCCTACGAGCAGTACTTC.